These 17 T cell receptor beta chains were sequenced from one sample in a study of shared clonotypes between healthy human individuals. The assay was immunoSEQ multiplex PCR, and TCRdb's table has in-frame clones only and misses some. The sample shows about 1,500,000 clones, more than 95% of them seen only once. The sample was naive CD4+ T cells sorted from blood. The subset here: CD45RA+ positively selected. These receptor sequences come from a man aged 25 to 45 in good health.

The CDR3 nucleotides read TGTGCCAGCAAATTAGCGGGAGAAGATACGCAGTATTTT. It yields the protein CASKLAGEDTQYF. This chain uses TRBV13 with TRBJ2-3; 9 bases align to TRBD2. The V gene's germline CDR1 is PRHDT and CDR2 FYEKMQ (reference sequence). The CDR3 totals 13 residues. The junction had 4 bases not matched to a gene; V was cut back by 7 bases and J by 5 bases.

The chain has TRBV5-6 and TRBJ1-1; D gene uncertain. The CDR3 contains 12 residues. V was trimmed by 6 bases and J by 1 base, leaving 7 bases between them. Germline loops: CDR1 SGHDT, CDR2 YYEEEE. DNA for the CDR3: TGTGCCAGCACGGCCCGGAACACTGAAGCTTTCTTT. Translating it yields CASTARNTEAFF.

The CDR3 nucleotides are TGTGCCAGCAGCGTAGAGGCGGGGCGCACCGGGGAGCTGTTTTTT. This encodes CASSVEAGRTGELFF. The chain combines TRBV9 with TRBJ2-2, with D possibly matching TRBD2 (6 bases). The CDR3 has 15 amino acids. Germline CDR1 and CDR2: SGDLS and YYNGEE. Trimming pared 0 bases from V and 4 bases from J, leaving 10 bases between.

Comments on this clone: The sample carries other DNA sequences with the same CDR3. This chain links TRBV7-9 with TRBJ2-3; 7 bases fit TRBD2. The CDR3 is 15 amino acids. Germline loops: CDR1 SEHNR, CDR2 FQNEAQ (reference sequence). V was pared by 3 bases and J by 6 bases, with 9 bases of the junction left unmatched. CDR3 amino acids: CASSFALAEGDTQYF. CDR3 nucleotides: TGTGCCAGCAGCTTTGCTCTAGCGGAGGGGGATACGCAGTATTTT.

The rearrangement uses TRBV11-2 and TRBJ2-7; 7 nucleotides line up with TRBD1. CDR3 length: 16 residues. The ends lost 5 bases at V and 2 bases at J; junction bases unmatched: 12. Germline V gene lookup returns CDR1 SGHAT and CDR2 FQNNGV. The CDR3 region has the DNA TGTGCCAGCAGCACCCGTCCCGGGACAGCAGCCTACGAGCAGTACTTC. Translating it yields CASSTRPGTAAYEQYF.

V and J are TRBV6-5 and TRBJ2-2, with D hard to call. The germline V and J ends were trimmed by 2 bases and 4 bases, with 8 bases remaining between them. The CDR3 extends over 14 amino acids. Germline V gene sequence: CDR1 MNHEY, CDR2 SVGAGI. CDR3 amino acids: CASSYIWVTGELFF. CDR3 in DNA: TGTGCCAGCAGTTACATTTGGGTCACCGGGGAGCTGTTTTTT.

The chain combines TRBV9 with TRBJ2-1, with D unresolved. Germline V gene lookup returns CDR1 SGDLS and CDR2 YYNGEE. The CDR3 has 15 residues. The ends were cut back, 2 bases at V and 0 bases at J, with 9 bases in the middle. The chain's CDR3 is CASSVDSVSYNEQFF. The CDR3 DNA sequence: TGTGCCAGCAGCGTCGACTCCGTCTCCTACAATGAGCAGTTCTTC.

The chain is built from TRBV7-2 and TRBJ2-1; 13 positions agree with TRBD2. V shed 3 bases and J 0 bases; nucleotides not matched to a gene: 8. The CDR3 has 19 residues. The germline V gene encodes CDR1 SGHTA and CDR2 FQGNSA. CDR3 sequence (DNA): TGTGCCAGCAGCTTCCCCGGGACTAGCGGGGCAAGCTCCTACAATGAGCAGTTCTTC. It encodes CASSFPGTSGASSYNEQFF.

The chain recombines TRBV10-3 with TRBJ1-5, with D uncertain. Trimming stripped 2 bases from V and 5 bases from J, with 10 bases between. The CDR3 length is 14 residues. The V gene's germline CDR1 is ENHRY and CDR2 SYGVKD. The CDR3: CAISETSGDQPQHF. The CDR3 nucleotides read TGTGCCATCAGTGAGACCTCCGGGGATCAGCCCCAGCATTTT.

The chain has TRBV28 and TRBJ2-7; D uncertain. The CDR3 is 12 amino acids. CDR1 is MDHEN, CDR2 SYDVKM, per germline. V lost 1 base to trimming and J lost 5 bases, with 6 bases between them. CDR3 loop: CASSLLANEQYF. CDR3 DNA sequence: TGTGCCAGCAGTTTATTAGCCAACGAGCAGTACTTC.

The chain recombines TRBV5-4 with TRBJ1-2; the D is unclear. The V gene's germline CDR1 is SGHNT and CDR2 YYREEE (reference sequence). The CDR3 contains 15 residues. V shed 0 bases and J shed 6 bases, with 15 bases lying between them. The CDR3 coding sequence is TGTGCCAGCAGCTTGGCCGAAAGCCCTCCACATGGCTACACCTTC. Amino acid sequence: CASSLAESPPHGYTF.

In its sample, this clone was seen once. The chain uses TRBV5-6 and TRBJ2-3; 12 bases are shared with TRBD2. Germline V CDR1 and CDR2: SGHDT, YYEEEE. V was pared by 0 bases and J by 8 bases, with 10 bases of the junction left unmatched. This CDR3 is 17 amino acids long. This CDR3 reads CASSLVGRPSGRATQYF. The CDR3 bases are TGTGCCAGCAGCTTGGTGGGGCGCCCTAGCGGGAGGGCTACGCAGTATTTT. Complete variable domain (other parts from reference TRBV5-6 and TRBJ2-3): DAGVTQSPTHLIKTRGQQVTLRCSPKSGHDTVSWYQQALGQGPQFIFQYYEEEERQRGNFPDRFSGHQFPNYSSELNVNALLLGDSALYLCASSLVGRPSGRATQYFGPGTRLTVL.

The rearrangement uses TRBV5-1 and TRBJ2-3; 8 nucleotides match TRBD2. The CDR3 consists of 14 residues. The V gene end was trimmed by 4 bases and the J gene end by 2 bases; junction bases not matched to a gene: 3. Germline V gene lookup returns CDR1 SGHRS and CDR2 YFSETQ. For the CDR3, the DNA is TGCGCCAGCAGCATAGCGGGACTCACAGATACGCAGTATTTT. Translating gives CASSIAGLTDTQYF.

The V and J genes are TRBV6-6 and TRBJ1-2; no clear D gene. CDR1 is MNHNY and CDR2 is SVGAGI in the germline V gene (reference sequence). The CDR3 length is 12 residues. Trimming removed 4 bases from V and 8 bases from J, with 11 bases in between. The CDR3 loop is CASSSIKEGYTF. CDR3 DNA sequence: TGTGCCAGCAGTTCAATTAAAGAAGGCTACACCTTC.

The chain employs TRBV29-1 and TRBJ1-5; 7 nucleotides line up with TRBD1. The CDR3 runs to 13 residues. CDR1 and CDR2 (germline): SQVTM, ANQGSEA. The junction had 4 bases not matched to a gene; V was cut back by 4 bases and J by 4 bases. The CDR3 region is CSVAEGANQPQHF. CDR3 nucleotide sequence: TGCAGCGTTGCTGAGGGGGCGAATCAGCCCCAGCATTTT.

This clone was detected once. The rearrangement uses TRBV5-4 and TRBJ1-5, with 7 bases fitting TRBD1. Looked up from germline, CDR1 is SGHNT and CDR2 is YYREEE (reference sequence). The CDR3 spans 15 residues. V lost 1 base and J lost 3; bases outside the gene matches: 4. This chain's CDR3 is CASSLKGGDNQPQHF. CDR3 nucleotide sequence: TGTGCCAGCAGCTTGAAAGGGGGCGACAATCAGCCCCAGCATTTT.

The CDR3 DNA is TGCGCCAGCAGCCGGGGGGAGGGCGTGAACACTGAAGCTTTCTTT. It yields the protein CASSRGEGVNTEAFF. The chain couples TRBV5-1 to TRBJ1-1; TRBD1 is a possible D gene (5 bases). Germline V gene sequence: CDR1 SGHRS, CDR2 YFSETQ. The ends were cut back, 4 bases at V and 0 bases at J, with 13 bases in the middle. This CDR3 comprises 15 residues. Variable domain in full (rest from reference TRBV5-1 and TRBJ1-1): KAGVTQTPRYLIKTRGQQVTLSCSPISGHRSVSWYQQTPGQGLQFLFEYFSETQRNKGNFPGRFSGRQFSNSRSEMNVSTLELGDSALYLCASSRGEGVNTEAFFGQGTRLTVV.